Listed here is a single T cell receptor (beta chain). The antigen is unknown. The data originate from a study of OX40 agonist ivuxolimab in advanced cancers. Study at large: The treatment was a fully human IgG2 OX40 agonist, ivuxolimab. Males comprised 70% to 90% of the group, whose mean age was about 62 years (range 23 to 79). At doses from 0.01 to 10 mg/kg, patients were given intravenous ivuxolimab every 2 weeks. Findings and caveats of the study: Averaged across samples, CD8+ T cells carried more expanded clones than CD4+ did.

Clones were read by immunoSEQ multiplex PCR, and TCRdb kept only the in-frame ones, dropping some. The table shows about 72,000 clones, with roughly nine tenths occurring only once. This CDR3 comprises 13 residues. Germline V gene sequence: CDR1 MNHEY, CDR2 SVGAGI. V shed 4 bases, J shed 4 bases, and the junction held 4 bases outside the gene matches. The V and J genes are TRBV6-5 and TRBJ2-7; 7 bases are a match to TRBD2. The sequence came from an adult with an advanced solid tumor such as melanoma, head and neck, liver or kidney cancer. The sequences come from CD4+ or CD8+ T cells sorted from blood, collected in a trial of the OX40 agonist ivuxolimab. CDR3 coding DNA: TGTGCCAGCAGTTGGACTAGGGAATACGAGCAGTACTTC. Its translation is CASSWTREYEQYF.